These T cell receptor beta chains were read from a single sample in a study of cytomegalovirus exposure and HLA in healthy donors. Libraries were prepared by immunoSEQ multiplex PCR; TCRdb keeps only in-frame clonotypes and omits some of them. The sample has 200,000 to 250,000 clones, over 65% seen once. Material: PBMCs. These receptors originate from a man between 40 and 49 years old in good health and CMV-seronegative. The CDR3 runs from the conserved cysteine through the conserved F or W. Clone size is shown for a subset of rows, as once, few, many or a class of expanded clone.

14	NA	TRBV19	TRBJ2-1	CASSTRGVRNEQFF
15	NA	TRBV6-5	TRBJ1-5	CASSSRGALGEPQHF
14	NA	TRBV7-2	TRBJ2-4	CASSPLSGQNIQYF
14	once	TRBV7-6	NA	CASSLEGSGYEQYF
15	few	TRBV27	TRBJ1-1	CASSKTGWGDTEAFF
14	NA	TRBV7-9	TRBJ2-7	CSSSLGTSTHEQYF
15	NA	TRBV4-2	TRBJ1-5	CASSQEWELNQPQHF
14	NA	TRBV6-9	TRBJ2-5	CASSYNREQETQYF
17	once	TRBV7-3	TRBJ2-5	CASSLLGLAGGPETQYF
16	NA	TRBV7-3	TRBJ2-3	CASSPRGGGGTDTQYF